This record covers a single T cell receptor beta chain. These data originate in a study of blood T cell repertoires in COVID-19. The overall study: Acute and convalescent COVID-19 samples came from the United States, Italy and Spain. T cells, B-cell-depleted T cells, or PBMCs supplied cDNA or gDNA.

The data were produced by immunoSEQ multiplex PCR, yet TCRdb's version contains in-frame clones alone and is incomplete. This sample yields about 170,000 clones, of which 70% to 90% are seen a single time; 2.5% to 3% belongs to the top ten. A Seattle source enrolled patients during active infection and followed them longitudinally. Germline loops: CDR1 SQVTM, CDR2 ANQGSEA. With 0 bases removed from V and 5 bases from J, the gap between germline ends came to 13 bases. The CDR3 runs 15 residues. The chain links TRBV29-1 to TRBJ2-2; possible D gene TRBD1, 6 bases. The sequence was obtained from a woman of 80 years or more with COVID-19, enrolled during active disease. The sequencing input was peripheral blood. The CDR3 sequence is CSVEDSRTATGELFF. The CDR3 DNA sequence: TGCAGCGTTGAAGATTCCAGGACAGCAACCGGGGAGCTGTTTTTT.